These 18 T cell receptor beta chains share one sample of origin, sequenced in a study of blood T cell repertoires in COVID-19. Here immunoSEQ multiplex PCR was the method, and the copy in TCRdb shows in-frame clones only, minus some. The sample has 650,000 to 800,000 clones, approximately 90% seen once. Sample: peripheral blood. The receptors derive from a woman aged 18 to 35 with acute or convalescent COVID-19.

This clone was counted once. The V call is TRBV19, the J call TRBJ1-5; 7 bases are a match to TRBD1. Germline trimming cut 3 bases from V and 5 bases from J; bases unmatched to any gene: 10. This CDR3 contains 16 residues. The germline V gene encodes CDR1 LNHDA and CDR2 SQIVND (reference sequence). The CDR3 DNA follows: TGTGCCAGTAGTATTCTTAAACAGGGGAGCGATCAGCCCCAGCATTTT. This encodes CASSILKQGSDQPQHF.

In this sample, this clone turned up once. V usage is TRBV7-2 and J usage is TRBJ1-5; a possible D gene is TRBD1 (5 bases). CDR3 length equals 14 residues. V was trimmed by 1 base and J by 4 bases, leaving 8 bases between them. CDR1 SGHTA and CDR2 FQGNSA come from the germline V gene. The CDR3 DNA sequence: TGTGCCAGCAGCTTAGAGGGACTAAATCAGCCCCAGCATTTT. Encoded protein: CASSLEGLNQPQHF. The whole variable domain, remainder taken from reference TRBV7-2 and TRBJ1-5, is GAGVSQSPSNKVTEKGKDVELRCDPISGHTALYWYRQSLGQGLEFLIYFQGNSAPDKSGLPSDRFSAERTGGSVSTLTIQRTQQEDSAVYLCASSLEGLNQPQHFGDGTRLSIL.

This chain joins TRBV27 and TRBJ1-5; no clear D gene. The CDR3 has 13 amino acids. Trimming left V 3 bases short and J 5 bases short, with 8 bases between. The germline V gene has CDR1 MNHEY and CDR2 SMNVEV (reference sequence). As DNA, the CDR3 is TGTGCCAGCAGTTTTGCGCCATATCAGCCCCAGCATTTT. It codes for CASSFAPYQPQHF.

The rearrangement joins TRBV24-1 to TRBJ1-2; possible D gene TRBD1, 5 bases. The CDR3 has 15 amino acids. In germline, CDR1 is KGHDR, CDR2 SFDVKD. Trimming took off 2 bases at V and 6 bases at J, with 15 bases between the two ends. CDR3 sequence (DNA): TGTGCCACCAGTGATTCGGTCCGGACCAGGGATGGCTACACCTTC. It translates to CATSDSVRTRDGYTF.

This chain joins TRBV28 and TRBJ1-2; the match to TRBD1 covers 8 bases. V lost 5 bases and J lost 7; bases outside the gene matches: 9. CDR1 is MDHEN and CDR2 is SYDVKM in the germline V gene. CDR3 length equals 14 residues. CDR3 sequence (DNA): TGTGCCAGCAGTCTTCGGGACAGGTTTGCTGGCTACACCTTC. It yields the protein CASSLRDRFAGYTF.

The CDR3 region is CASSLGGQGSGNTIYF. Written as DNA, the CDR3 is TGCGCCAGCAGCCTAGGGGGACAGGGATCTGGAAACACCATATATTTT. The rearrangement uses TRBV4-1 and TRBJ1-3; 9 bases map to TRBD1. The germline CDR1 and CDR2 sequences are MGHRA and YSYEKL. J was trimmed by 1 base and V by 4 bases; bases with no gene match: 5. This CDR3 has 16 amino acids.

The chain couples TRBV6-5 to TRBJ1-1; a weak D match, TRBD1 (5 bases). The CDR3 covers 15 residues. V was shortened by 0 bases and J by 8 bases, with 16 bases between the two germline ends. CDR1 and CDR2 from the germline V gene are MNHEY and SVGAGI. The CDR3 region has the DNA TGTGCCAGCAGTTACTCTTTTATTGGGGCTCGGGAAGCTTTCTTT. Translating gives CASSYSFIGAREAFF.

The chain recombines TRBV19 with TRBJ1-5; 9 bases fit TRBD1. Germline V gene lookup returns CDR1 LNHDA and CDR2 SQIVND (reference sequence). V shed 10 bases and J 3 bases; nucleotides not matched to a gene: 7. The CDR3 sequence is 14 residues long. DNA for the CDR3: TGTGCCACAGGGGACAGGGTTAACAATCAGCCCCAGCATTTT. This codes for CATGDRVNNQPQHF.

The table lists this clone with a few counts. The gene calls are TRBV9 and TRBJ1-2, with TRBD1 as a possible D gene (6 bases). Germline CDR1 SGDLS, CDR2 YYNGEE. V shed 3 bases and J shed 2 bases, with 20 bases lying between them. This CDR3 comprises 17 residues. The CDR3 here is CASSEPLLQGPNYGYTF. The DNA for the CDR3 is TGTGCCAGCAGCGAACCATTACTACAGGGCCCCAACTATGGCTACACCTTC.

This chain uses TRBV4-1 with TRBJ2-7, with 10 bases that match TRBD2. V gave up 1 base and J gave up 5 bases; unmatched junction bases: 5. The CDR3 has 15 residues. Germline lookup yields CDR1 MGHRA and CDR2 YSYEKL. The CDR3 DNA reads TGCGCCAGCAGCCAAGCCGGGACTAGCGCCGACGAGCAGTACTTC. Its protein is CASSQAGTSADEQYF.

V and J are TRBV5-1 and TRBJ2-2, with a possible D match to TRBD2 (6 bases). The V gene lost 4 bases and the J gene lost 5 bases, with 9 bases spanning the gap. CDR1 and CDR2 (germline): SGHRS, YFSETQ. The length of the CDR3 is 13 residues. The CDR3, as DNA: TGCGCCAGCAGCGGCCGGGGGACCGGGGAGCTGTTTTTT. It translates to CASSGRGTGELFF.

Only one count was recorded for this clone. The CDR3 DNA is TGCGCCAGCAGCCAAGGTGCGGCGGGGCTTAACACCGGGGAGCTGTTTTTT. This gives the protein CASSQGAAGLNTGELFF. V is TRBV4-1 and J is TRBJ2-2; D might be TRBD2 (6 bases). The CDR3 is made up of 17 amino acids. Germline CDR1 MGHRA, CDR2 YSYEKL. The V gene lost 1 base and the J gene lost 2 bases, with 14 bases spanning the gap.

The chain carries TRBV18 and TRBJ1-1, with a possible D match to TRBD1 (5 bases). Trimming removed 6 bases at V and 7 bases at J, with 12 bases between. This CDR3 has 12 residues. Germline-derived CDR1 and CDR2 are KGHSH and LQKENI. The CDR3, as DNA: TGTGCCAGCTCGGAGGGGCGTAATGAAGCTTTCTTT. This gives the protein CASSEGRNEAFF.

This clone appeared a single time. The chain carries TRBV13 and TRBJ2-3, with TRBD2 identical over 11 bases. Trimming cost V 3 bases and J 0 bases; bases outside gene matches: 5. This CDR3 has 17 residues. From germline, CDR1 is PRHDT and CDR2 FYEKMQ (reference sequence). CDR3 DNA sequence: TGTGCCAGCAGCTTTCCTAGCGGGGGGCCTAGCACAGATACGCAGTATTTT. Its translation: CASSFPSGGPSTDTQYF.

This chain uses TRBV3-1 (or the pseudogene TRBV3-2) with TRBJ1-1; TRBD1 might be the D (5 bases). This CDR3 contains 13 residues. In germline, CDR1 is LGHDT, CDR2 YNNKEL (reference sequence). The ends were cut back, 4 bases at V and 5 bases at J, with 11 bases in the middle. The CDR3 sequence is CASSRGPGTEAFF. CDR3 coding DNA: TGTGCCAGCAGCCGTGGACCAGGGACTGAAGCTTTCTTT.

This sequence joins TRBV6-2 or TRBV6-3 and TRBJ1-6; 7 bases align to TRBD1. V was pared by 4 bases and J by 4 bases, with 4 bases of the junction left unmatched. The CDR3 runs 15 residues. Germline V gene lookup returns CDR1 MNHEY and CDR2 SVGEGT. CDR3 DNA sequence: TGTGCCAGCAGTTCGCGACAGGGTTATAATTCACCCCTCCACTTT. Translating it yields CASSSRQGYNSPLHF.

A single count supports this clone. V usage is TRBV5-8 and J usage is TRBJ2-3; 13 bases are a match to TRBD2. The V and J ends lost 4 bases and 0 bases, in that order; junction bases with no gene match: 5. CDR3 length: 17 residues. CDR1 and CDR2 (germline): SGHTS, YDEGEE. The CDR3 is CASSAGLAGVSTDTQYF. The CDR3 bases are TGTGCCAGCAGCGCCGGACTAGCGGGGGTGAGCACAGATACGCAGTATTTT.

Only one count was recorded for this clone. The DNA for the CDR3 is TGCGCCAGCAGCCAAGAAACGGGAATGAACACTGAAGCTTTCTTT. This translates into CASSQETGMNTEAFF. The rearrangement joins TRBV4-1 to TRBJ1-1; the D is unclear. This CDR3 spans 15 amino acids. Germline V CDR1 and CDR2: MGHRA, YSYEKL. V was cut by 0 bases and J by 0 bases, with 8 bases left in between.